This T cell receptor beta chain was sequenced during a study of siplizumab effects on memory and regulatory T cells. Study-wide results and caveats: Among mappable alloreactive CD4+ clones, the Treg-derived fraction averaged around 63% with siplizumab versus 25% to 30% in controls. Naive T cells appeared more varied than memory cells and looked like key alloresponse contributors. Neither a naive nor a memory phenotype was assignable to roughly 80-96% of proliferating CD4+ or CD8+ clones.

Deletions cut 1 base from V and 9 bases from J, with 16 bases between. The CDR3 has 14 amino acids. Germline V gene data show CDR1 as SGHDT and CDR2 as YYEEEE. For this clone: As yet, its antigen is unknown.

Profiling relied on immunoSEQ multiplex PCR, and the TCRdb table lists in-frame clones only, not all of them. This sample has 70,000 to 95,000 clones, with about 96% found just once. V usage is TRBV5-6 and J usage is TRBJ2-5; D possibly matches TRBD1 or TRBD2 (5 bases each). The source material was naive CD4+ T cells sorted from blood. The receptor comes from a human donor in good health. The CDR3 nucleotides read TGTGCCAGCAGCTTGAAGGCAGGGAGTTGGCCCCAGTACTTC. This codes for CASSLKAGSWPQYF.